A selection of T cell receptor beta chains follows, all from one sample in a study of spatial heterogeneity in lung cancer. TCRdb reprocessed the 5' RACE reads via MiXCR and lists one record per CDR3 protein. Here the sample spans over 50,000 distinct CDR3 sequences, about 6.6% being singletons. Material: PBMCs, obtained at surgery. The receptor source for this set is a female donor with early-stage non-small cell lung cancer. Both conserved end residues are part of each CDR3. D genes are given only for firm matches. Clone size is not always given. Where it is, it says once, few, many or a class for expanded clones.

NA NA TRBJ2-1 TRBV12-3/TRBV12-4 CASSGQGLSYNEQFF TGTGCCAGCAGTGGCCAGGGGCTATCCTACAATGAGCAGTTCTTC
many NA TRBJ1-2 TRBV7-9 CASSRQADGYTF TGTGCCAGCAGCCGACAGGCTGATGGCTACACCTTC
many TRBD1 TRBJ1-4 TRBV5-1 CASSLGDRDGEKLFF TGCGCCAGCAGCTTGGGGGACAGGGATGGAGAAAAACTGTTTTTT
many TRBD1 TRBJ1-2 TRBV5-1 CASSFSRQGGGYTF TGCGCCAGCAGCTTTTCGAGACAGGGTGGTGGCTACACCTTC
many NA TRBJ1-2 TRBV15 CATSRDRIPVSYGYTF TGTGCCACCAGCAGAGATCGCATACCCGTATCATATGGCTACACCTTC
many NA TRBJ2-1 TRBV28 CASSSREQFF TGTGCCAGCAGCTCACGGGAGCAGTTCTTC
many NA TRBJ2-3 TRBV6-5 CASSYYSVGTDTQYF TGTGCCAGCAGTTACTATTCCGTTGGCACAGATACGCAGTATTTT
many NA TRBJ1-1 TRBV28 CASSLWGKMNTEAFF TGTGCCAGCAGTTTATGGGGGAAAATGAACACTGAAGCTTTCTTT
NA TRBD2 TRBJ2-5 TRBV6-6 CASSSGGGGETQYF TGTGCCAGCAGTTCGGGAGGGGGAGGGGAGACCCAGTACTTC
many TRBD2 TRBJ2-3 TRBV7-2 CASSLVSGVTDTQYF TGTGCCAGCAGCTTAGTTAGCGGGGTCACAGATACGCAGTATTTT
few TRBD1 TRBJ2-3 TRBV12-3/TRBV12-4 CASSSLGQGVVTDTQYF TGTGCCAGCAGTTCCCTGGGACAGGGTGTTGTCACAGATACGCAGTATTTT
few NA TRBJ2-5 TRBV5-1 CASSLGQGWPTQYF TGCGCCAGCAGCTTGGGTCAGGGATGGCCGACCCAGTACTTC
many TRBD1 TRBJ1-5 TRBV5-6 CASSLGQGDQPQHF TGTGCCAGCAGCTTAGGACAGGGGGATCAGCCCCAGCATTTT
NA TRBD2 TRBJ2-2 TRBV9 CASREGAGNTGELFF TGTGCCAGCAGGGAAGGAGCGGGAAACACCGGGGAGCTGTTTTTT
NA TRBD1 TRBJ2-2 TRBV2 CANKRQGDTGELFF TGTGCCAACAAGCGGCAGGGGGACACCGGGGAGCTGTTTTTT
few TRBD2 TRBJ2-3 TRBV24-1 CATSDSSSGTDTQYF TGTGCCACCAGTGATTCCTCTAGCGGGACAGATACGCAGTATTTT
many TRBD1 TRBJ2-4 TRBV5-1 CASSSTAHGQGGDIQYF TGCGCCAGCAGCTCTACGGCCCACGGACAGGGTGGGGACATTCAGTACTTC
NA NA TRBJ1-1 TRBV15 CATSGRTPEAFF TGTGCCACCAGCGGACGGACACCTGAAGCTTTCTTT
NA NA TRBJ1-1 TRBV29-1 CSVQGRGVNTEAFF TGCAGCGTACAGGGAAGAGGGGTGAACACTGAAGCTTTCTTT
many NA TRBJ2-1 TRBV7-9 CASSFGDEQFF TGTGCCAGCAGCTTCGGCGATGAGCAGTTCTTC
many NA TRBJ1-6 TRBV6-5 CASSYETLGNSPLHF TGTGCCAGCAGTTACGAGACCTTGGGGAATTCACCCCTCCACTTT
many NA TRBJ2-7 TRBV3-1 CASSQGTSSYEQYF TGTGCCAGCAGCCAAGGAACAAGCTCCTACGAGCAGTACTTC
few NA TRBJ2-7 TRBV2 CAIGGTGRSYEQYF TGTGCCATCGGGGGAACCGGACGGTCGTACGAGCAGTACTTC
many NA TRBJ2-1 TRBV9 CASSVRPDASSYNEQFF TGTGCCAGCAGCGTTCGACCCGACGCCAGCTCCTACAATGAGCAGTTCTTC
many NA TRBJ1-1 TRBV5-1 CASGIPGNTEAFF TGCGCCAGCGGTATCCCGGGGAACACTGAAGCTTTCTTT
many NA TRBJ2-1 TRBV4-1 CASSQFRGGGHNEQFF TGCGCCAGCAGCCAATTCCGAGGGGGGGGTCACAATGAGCAGTTCTTC
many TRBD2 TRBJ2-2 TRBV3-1 CASSPLAGGTGELFF TGTGCCAGCAGCCCACTAGCGGGAGGAACCGGGGAGCTGTTTTTT
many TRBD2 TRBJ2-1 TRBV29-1 CSVFSGNEQFF TGCAGCGTCTTTAGCGGGAATGAGCAGTTCTTC